This TCR beta chain originates from a study of cytomegalovirus exposure and HLA in healthy donors. Study-level findings and limits: Relative to equally common others, HLA-associated TCR beta chains showed greater clonal expansion in a later analysis.

Each donor's status was that of a healthy bone marrow donor. V lost 3 bases and J 7 bases, leaving 9 bases between the germline ends. This CDR3 has 12 residues. Germline V lookup: CDR1 ENHRY, CDR2 SYGVKD. This clone was counted between two and nine times. As yet, its antigen is unknown. In the PCR, 60 Vbeta and 13 Jbeta primers were used. The protocol was immunoSEQ multiplex PCR, while the TCRdb copy is restricted to in-frame clones and leaves out a portion. The sample includes roughly 180,000 clones, 70% to 80% of them seen just once. The chain combines TRBV10-3 with TRBJ1-1; the D gene is possibly TRBD1 (5 bases). The source of this sequence is a man aged 18-30 years in good health and CMV-seronegative. Sequenced: PBMCs. CDR3 loop: CAISDREDEAFF. CDR3 coding DNA: TGTGCCATCAGTGACAGGGAAGATGAAGCTTTCTTT.